The entry below describes one T cell receptor beta chain. What it binds is unknown. Latent tuberculosis screening used tuberculin skin test and IGRA at entry. This sample was included in a study of T cells in tuberculosis. Overall study: A South African cohort included IGRA-negative adolescents, latently infected IGRA-positive adolescents and adults with active tuberculosis.

The method was immunoSEQ multiplex PCR; TCRdb's version includes in-frame clones alone and lacks a portion of them. Among fewer than 40,000 clones, 95% to 97% were seen once, and the ten largest hold under 7%. Study-wide points: Shorter CDR3-alpha in active tuberculosis partly drove smaller distances. Smaller distances to GMM-specific TCRs suggested their expansion in active tuberculosis.

The CDR3 runs to 17 residues. V was clipped by 4 bases and J by 1 base, with 17 bases between them. Germline V lookup: CDR1 SGHRS, CDR2 YFSETQ. The chain links TRBV5-1 to TRBJ1-4; possibly TRBD1 for D (5 bases). The receptor was derived from a donor between 10 and 35 years old with latent tuberculosis or without tuberculosis infection. The sample comprised PBMCs. The CDR3 DNA is TGCGCCAGCAGCCCCCAGGGAGGGCGGAGAACTAATGAAAAACTGTTTTTT. Its protein product is CASSPQGGRRTNEKLFF.